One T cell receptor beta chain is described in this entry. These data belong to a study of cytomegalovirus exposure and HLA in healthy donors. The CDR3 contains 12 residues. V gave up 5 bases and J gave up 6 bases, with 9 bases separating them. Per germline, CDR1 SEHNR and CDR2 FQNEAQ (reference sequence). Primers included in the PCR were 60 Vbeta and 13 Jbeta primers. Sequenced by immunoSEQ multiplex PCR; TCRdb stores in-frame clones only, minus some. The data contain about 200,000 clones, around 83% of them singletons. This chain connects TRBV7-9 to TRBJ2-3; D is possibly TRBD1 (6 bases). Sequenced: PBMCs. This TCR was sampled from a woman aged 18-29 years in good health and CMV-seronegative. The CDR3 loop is CASSPGDDTQYF. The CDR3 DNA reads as TGTGCCAGCAGCCCAGGGGACGATACGCAGTATTTT.